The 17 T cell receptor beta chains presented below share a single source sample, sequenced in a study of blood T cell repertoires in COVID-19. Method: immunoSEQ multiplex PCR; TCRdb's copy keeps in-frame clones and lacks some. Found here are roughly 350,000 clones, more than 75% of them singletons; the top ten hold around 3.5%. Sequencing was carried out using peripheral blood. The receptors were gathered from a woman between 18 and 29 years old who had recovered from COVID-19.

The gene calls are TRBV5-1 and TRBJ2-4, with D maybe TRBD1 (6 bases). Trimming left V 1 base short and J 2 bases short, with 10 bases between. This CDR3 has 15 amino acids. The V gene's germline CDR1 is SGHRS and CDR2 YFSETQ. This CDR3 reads CASSLTGTSKNIQYF. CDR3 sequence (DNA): TGCGCCAGCAGCTTGACCGGGACATCCAAAAACATTCAGTACTTC.

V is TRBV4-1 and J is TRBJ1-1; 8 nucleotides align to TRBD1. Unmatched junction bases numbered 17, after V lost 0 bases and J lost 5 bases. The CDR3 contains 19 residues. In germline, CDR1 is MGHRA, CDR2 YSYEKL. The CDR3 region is CASSQDEHSSQGAGTEAFF. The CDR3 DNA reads TGCGCCAGCAGCCAAGATGAGCACTCCTCCCAGGGGGCCGGGACTGAAGCTTTCTTT.

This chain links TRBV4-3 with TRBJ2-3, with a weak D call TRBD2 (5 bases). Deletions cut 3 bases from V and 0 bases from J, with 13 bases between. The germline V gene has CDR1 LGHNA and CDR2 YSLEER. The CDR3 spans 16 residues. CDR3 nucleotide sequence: TGCGCCAGCAGCCATCTCCGGAGCGGTAGCACAGATACGCAGTATTTT. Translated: CASSHLRSGSTDTQYF.

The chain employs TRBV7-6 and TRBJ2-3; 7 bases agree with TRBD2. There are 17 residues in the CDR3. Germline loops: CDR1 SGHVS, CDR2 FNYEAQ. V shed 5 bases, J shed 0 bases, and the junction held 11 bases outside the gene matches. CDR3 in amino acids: CASSQGSGGRSTDTQYF. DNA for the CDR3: TGTGCCAGCAGCCAAGGTTCGGGGGGACGTAGCACAGATACGCAGTATTTT.

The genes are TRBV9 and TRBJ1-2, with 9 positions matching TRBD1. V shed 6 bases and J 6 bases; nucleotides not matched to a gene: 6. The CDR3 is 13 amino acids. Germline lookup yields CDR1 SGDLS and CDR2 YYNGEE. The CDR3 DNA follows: TGTGCCAGCACCCAACAGGGGGCGCATGGCTACACCTTC. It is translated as CASTQQGAHGYTF.

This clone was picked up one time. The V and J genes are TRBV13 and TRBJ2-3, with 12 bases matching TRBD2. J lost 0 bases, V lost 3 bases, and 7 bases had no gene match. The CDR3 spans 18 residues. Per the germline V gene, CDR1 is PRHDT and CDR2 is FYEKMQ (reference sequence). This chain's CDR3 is CASSFGPGTSGSTDTQYF. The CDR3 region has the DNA TGTGCCAGCAGCTTCGGTCCCGGGACTAGCGGGAGCACAGATACGCAGTATTTT.

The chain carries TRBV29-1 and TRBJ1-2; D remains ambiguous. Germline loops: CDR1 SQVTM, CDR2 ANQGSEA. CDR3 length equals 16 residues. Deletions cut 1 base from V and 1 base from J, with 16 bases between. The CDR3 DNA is TGCAGCGTTGAAGCGGGAGCAGGCGGGAATAACTATGGCTACACCTTC. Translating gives CSVEAGAGGNNYGYTF.

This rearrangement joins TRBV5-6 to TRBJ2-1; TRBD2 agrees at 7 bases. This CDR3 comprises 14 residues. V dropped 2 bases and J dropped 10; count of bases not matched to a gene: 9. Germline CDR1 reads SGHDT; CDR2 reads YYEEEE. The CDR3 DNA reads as TGTGCCAGCAGCTTCGGGTTGACTAGCTTAGAGCAGTTCTTC. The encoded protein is CASSFGLTSLEQFF.

This chain's CDR3 is CASSVAPGQGRYEQYV. The CDR3 region has the DNA TGTGCCAGCAGCGTAGCTCCGGGACAGGGGCGGTACGAGCAGTACGTC. The chain uses TRBV9 and TRBJ2-7; the match to TRBD1 covers 10 bases. This CDR3 is built from 16 residues. Germline V CDR1 and CDR2: SGDLS, YYNGEE. V gave up 0 bases and J gave up 4 bases; unmatched junction bases: 7.

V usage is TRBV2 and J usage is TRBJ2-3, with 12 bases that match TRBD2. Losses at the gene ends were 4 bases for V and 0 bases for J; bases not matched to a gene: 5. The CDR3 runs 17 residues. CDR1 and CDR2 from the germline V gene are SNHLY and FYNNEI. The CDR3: CASSGLAGGPSTDTQYF. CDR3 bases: TGTGCCAGCAGTGGGCTAGCGGGAGGGCCTAGCACAGATACGCAGTATTTT. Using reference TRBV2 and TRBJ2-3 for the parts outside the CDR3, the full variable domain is EPEVTQTPSHQVTQMGQEVILRCVPISNHLYFYWYRQILGQKVEFLVSFYNNEISEKSEIFDDQFSVERPDGSNFTLKIRSTKLEDSAMYFCASSGLAGGPSTDTQYFGPGTRLTVL.

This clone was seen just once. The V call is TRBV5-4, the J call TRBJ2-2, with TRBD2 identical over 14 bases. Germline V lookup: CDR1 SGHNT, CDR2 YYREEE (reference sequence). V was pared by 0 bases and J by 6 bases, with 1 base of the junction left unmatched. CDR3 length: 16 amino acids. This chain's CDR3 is CASSLVGLAGAGELFF. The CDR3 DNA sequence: TGTGCCAGCAGCTTGGTGGGACTAGCGGGAGCCGGGGAGCTGTTTTTT.

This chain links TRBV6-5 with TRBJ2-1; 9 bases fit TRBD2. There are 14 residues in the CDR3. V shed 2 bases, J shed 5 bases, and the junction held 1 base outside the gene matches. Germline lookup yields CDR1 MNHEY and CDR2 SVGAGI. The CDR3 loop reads CASSYERGDNEQFF. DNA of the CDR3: TGTGCCAGCAGTTACGAGCGGGGGGACAATGAGCAGTTCTTC.

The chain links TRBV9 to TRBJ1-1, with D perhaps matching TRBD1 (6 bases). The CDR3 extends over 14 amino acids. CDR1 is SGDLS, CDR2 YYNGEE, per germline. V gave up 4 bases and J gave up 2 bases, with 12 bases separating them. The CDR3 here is CASSPRGANTEAFF. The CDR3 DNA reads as TGTGCCAGCAGCCCCCGGGGGGCAAACACTGAAGCTTTCTTT.

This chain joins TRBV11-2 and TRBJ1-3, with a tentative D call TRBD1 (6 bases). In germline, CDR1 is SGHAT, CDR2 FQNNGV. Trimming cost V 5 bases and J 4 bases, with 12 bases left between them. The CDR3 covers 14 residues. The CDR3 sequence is CASSRQGRGNTIYF. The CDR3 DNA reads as TGTGCCAGCAGCCGCCAGGGGAGAGGAAACACCATATATTTT.

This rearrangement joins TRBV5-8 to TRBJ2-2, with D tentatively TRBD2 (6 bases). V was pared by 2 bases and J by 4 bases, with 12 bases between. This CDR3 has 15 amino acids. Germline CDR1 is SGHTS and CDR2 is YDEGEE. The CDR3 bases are TGTGCCAGCAGCTTCCAAGGGAGGTCCACCGGGGAGCTGTTTTTT. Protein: CASSFQGRSTGELFF.

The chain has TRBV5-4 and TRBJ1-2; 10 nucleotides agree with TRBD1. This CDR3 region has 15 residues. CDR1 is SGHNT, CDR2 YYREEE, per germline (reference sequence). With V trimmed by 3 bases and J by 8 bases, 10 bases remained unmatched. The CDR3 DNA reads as TGTGCCAGCAGCTCCTACCGGACAGGGGGTCGGGGCTACACCTTC. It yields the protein CASSSYRTGGRGYTF. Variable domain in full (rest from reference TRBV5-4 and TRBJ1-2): ETGVTQSPTHLIKTRGQQVTLRCSSQSGHNTVSWYQQALGQGPQFIFQYYREEENGRGNFPPRFSGLQFPNYSSELNVNALELDDSALYLCASSSYRTGGRGYTFGSGTRLTVV.

The CDR3 DNA follows: TGTGCCAGCAGCTCAAGACAGGGGGCTTTCTACAATGAGCAGTTCTTC. Amino acid sequence: CASSSRQGAFYNEQFF. The chain couples TRBV11-3 to TRBJ2-1, with TRBD1 identical over 10 bases. J was trimmed by 3 bases and V by 4 bases; bases with no gene match: 6. The CDR3 totals 16 residues. CDR1 and CDR2 (germline): SGHNT, YENEEA.